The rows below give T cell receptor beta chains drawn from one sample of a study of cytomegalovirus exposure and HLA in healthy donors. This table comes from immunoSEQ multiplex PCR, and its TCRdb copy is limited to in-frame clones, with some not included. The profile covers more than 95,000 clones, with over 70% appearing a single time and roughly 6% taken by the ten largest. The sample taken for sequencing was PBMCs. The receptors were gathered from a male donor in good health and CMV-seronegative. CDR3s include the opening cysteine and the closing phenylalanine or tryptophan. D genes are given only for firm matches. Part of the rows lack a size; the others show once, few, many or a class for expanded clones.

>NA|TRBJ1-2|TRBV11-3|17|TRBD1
TGTGCCAGCAGGAACACCGGGACAGGGACTGAGAAGTATGGCTACACCTTC
CASRNTGTGTEKYGYTF
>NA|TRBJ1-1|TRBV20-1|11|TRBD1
TGCAGTGCCAACCGGGACAGGGAAGCTTTCTTT
CSANRDREAFF
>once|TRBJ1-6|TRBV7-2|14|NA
TGTGCCAGCAGCCCACACGGAGGGAGTTCACCCCTCCACTTT
CASSPHGGSSPLHF
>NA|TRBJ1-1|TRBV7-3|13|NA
TGTGCCAGCAGCTTAACCATGAACACTGAAGCTTTCTTT
CASSLTMNTEAFF
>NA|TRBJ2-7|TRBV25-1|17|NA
TGTGCCAGCAGTGAATATGCGGGGTCTGCCCCTCGGGAAGAGCAGTACTTC
CASSEYAGSAPREEQYF
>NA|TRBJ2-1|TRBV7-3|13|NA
TGTGCCAGCAGCCCTGGGAGTTACAATGAGCAGTTCTTC
CASSPGSYNEQFF
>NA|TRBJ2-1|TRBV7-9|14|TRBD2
TGTGCCAGCATCCTAGCGGGAGTGTACAATGAGCAGTTCTTC
CASILAGVYNEQFF
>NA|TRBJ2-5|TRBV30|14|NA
TGTGCCTGGAATCTGAGGGCGGGTCAAGAGACCCAGTACTTC
CAWNLRAGQETQYF
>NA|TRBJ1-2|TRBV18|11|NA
TGTGCCAGCTCCCGCGACAGGTCTGGCACCTTC
CASSRDRSGTF
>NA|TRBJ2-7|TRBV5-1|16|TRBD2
TGCGCCAGCAGCGCGGGACTAGCGGGAGCGGCCTACGAGCAGTACTTC
CASSAGLAGAAYEQYF
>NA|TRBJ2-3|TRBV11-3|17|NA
TGTGCCAGCAGCTTGAAGATAGGCGCGGGGGCCCGGAATACGCAGTATTTT
CASSLKIGAGARNTQYF
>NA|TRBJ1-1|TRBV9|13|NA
TGTGCCAGCAGCGCCCACTCGAACACTGAAGCTTTCTTT
CASSAHSNTEAFF
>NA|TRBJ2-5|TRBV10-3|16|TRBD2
TGTGCCATCAGTGAACCGGCTAGCGGACCCCAAGAGACCCAGTACTTC
CAISEPASGPQETQYF
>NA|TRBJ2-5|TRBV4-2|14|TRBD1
TGTGCCAGCAGCCAAGGACAGGGGGCGTTGGAGCAGTACTTC
CASSQGQGALEQYF
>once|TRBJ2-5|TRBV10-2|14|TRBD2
TGCGCCAGCAGTGTTACTAGCGTCGGCGAGACCCAGTACTTC
CASSVTSVGETQYF
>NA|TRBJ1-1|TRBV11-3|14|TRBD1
TGTGCCAGCAGCTTCGCAGGGGGGAACACTGAAGCTTTCTTT
CASSFAGGNTEAFF
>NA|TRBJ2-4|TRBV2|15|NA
TGTGCCAGCAGGGCCCGGACGGAGCAGGGTGGCATTCAGTACTTC
CASRARTEQGGIQYF
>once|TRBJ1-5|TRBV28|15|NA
TGTGCCAGCACCTCAAGTGGGGGGGCCGCGCGGCCCCAGCATTTT
CASTSSGGAARPQHF
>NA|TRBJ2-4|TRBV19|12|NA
TGTGCCAGTAGTGTTCCCCTAAACATTCAGTACTTC
CASSVPLNIQYF
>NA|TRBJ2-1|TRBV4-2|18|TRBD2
TGTGCCAGCAGCCAAGATCGGGTAGCGGGAGGGCCTGACCATGAGCAGTTCTTC
CASSQDRVAGGPDHEQFF
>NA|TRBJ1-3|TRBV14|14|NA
TGTGCCAGCAGCCAGGACAGCTCTGGAAACACCATATATTTT
CASSQDSSGNTIYF
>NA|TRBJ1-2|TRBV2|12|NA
TGTGCCAGCAGCTACGAGCGGGATGGCTACACCTTC
CASSYERDGYTF
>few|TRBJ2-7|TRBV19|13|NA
TGTGCCACCTCGAGGGCCTATCAACGGGAGCAGTACTTC
CATSRAYQREQYF
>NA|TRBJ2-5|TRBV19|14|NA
TGTGCCAGTAGTATGGCGGGGAGCGGAGAGACCCAGTACTTC
CASSMAGSGETQYF
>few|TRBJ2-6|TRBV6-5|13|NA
TGTGCCAGTCAGTTAATTGGGGCCAACGTCCTGACTTTC
CASQLIGANVLTF
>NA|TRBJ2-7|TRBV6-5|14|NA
TGTGCCAGCAGTTACCGCCGGGATTACTACGAGCAGTACTTC
CASSYRRDYYEQYF
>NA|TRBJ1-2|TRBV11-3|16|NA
TGTGCCAGCAGCTTAGACCTAGGAGGGGCCGCCTTCGGCTACACCTTC
CASSLDLGGAAFGYTF
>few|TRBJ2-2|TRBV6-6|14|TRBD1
TGTGCCAGCAGTGTAGGACAGGGGACCGGGGAGCTGTTTTTT
CASSVGQGTGELFF
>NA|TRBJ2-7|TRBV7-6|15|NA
TGTGCCAGCAGCCCCCGCGGGGGCATGGTCTACGAGCAGTACTTC
CASSPRGGMVYEQYF
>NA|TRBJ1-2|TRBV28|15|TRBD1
TGTGCCAGCAGTTTAGGGGACAGGGGTACCTATGGCTACACCTTC
CASSLGDRGTYGYTF
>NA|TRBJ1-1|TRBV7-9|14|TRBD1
TGTGCCAGCAGCTCCGGGACAGGGAACACTGAAGCTTTCTTT
CASSSGTGNTEAFF
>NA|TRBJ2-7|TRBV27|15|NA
TGTGCCAGCAGTCCAGCCGGCGGAGACTCCTACGAGCAGTACTTC
CASSPAGGDSYEQYF
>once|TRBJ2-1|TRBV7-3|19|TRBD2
TGTGCCAGCACCAAGGGGGTGTTAGCGGGATACCACTCCTACAATGAGCAGTTCTTC
CASTKGVLAGYHSYNEQFF
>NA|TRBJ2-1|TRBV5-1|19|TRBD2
TGCGCCAGCAGCTTATTACCGGGACTAGGGACGACCGTTGAGAATGAGCAGTTCTTC
CASSLLPGLGTTVENEQFF
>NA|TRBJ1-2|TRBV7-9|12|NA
TGTGCCAGCAGATCGCAGGGCTATGGCTACACCTTC
CASRSQGYGYTF
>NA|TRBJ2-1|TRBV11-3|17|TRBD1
TGTGCCAGCAGCAGCTTAGTTTCGGGACAGGGGTACAATGAGCAGTTCTTC
CASSSLVSGQGYNEQFF
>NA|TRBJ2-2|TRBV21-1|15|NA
TGTGCCAGCAGCAAGCGGACTAGCGGGACTGGGGAGCTGTTTTTT
CASSKRTSGTGELFF
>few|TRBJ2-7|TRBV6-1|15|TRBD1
TGTGCCAGCAGTGAGGCGACAGGGGAGGCCTACGAGCAGTACTTC
CASSEATGEAYEQYF
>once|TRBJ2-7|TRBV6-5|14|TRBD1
TGTGCCAGCAGTTACAAAGGACAGGGCTACGAGCAGTACTTC
CASSYKGQGYEQYF
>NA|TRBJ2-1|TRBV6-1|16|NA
TGTGCCAGCAGTGAAGCAGGGGGAAGCTCCTACAATGAGCAGTTCTTC
CASSEAGGSSYNEQFF
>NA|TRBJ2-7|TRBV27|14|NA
TGTGCCAGCAGTTTACGACAGGCCTCCTACGAGCAGTACTTC
CASSLRQASYEQYF
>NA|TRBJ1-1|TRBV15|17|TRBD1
TGTGCCACCAGCAGAGATGGGGACAGGGGCTTACGGACTGAAGCTTTCTTT
CATSRDGDRGLRTEAFF
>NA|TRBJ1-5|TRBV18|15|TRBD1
TGTGCCAGCTCCCTAGGACAGGGCGGCAATCAGCCCCAGCATTTT
CASSLGQGGNQPQHF
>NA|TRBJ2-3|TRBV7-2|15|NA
TGTGCCAGCAGCTTGGCGGGAACTAGCACAGATACGCAGTATTTT
CASSLAGTSTDTQYF
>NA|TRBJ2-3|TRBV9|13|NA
TGTGCCAGCAGCGTCCTGGGCATGGATACGCAGTATTTT
CASSVLGMDTQYF
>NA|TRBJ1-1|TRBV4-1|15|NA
TGCGCCAGCAGCCTGAGCAACAGGGAGAACACTGAAGCTTTCTTT
CASSLSNRENTEAFF
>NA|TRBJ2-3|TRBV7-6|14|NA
TGTGCCAGCAGCGTAGACAGGGAGGGAGATACGCAGTATTTT
CASSVDREGDTQYF
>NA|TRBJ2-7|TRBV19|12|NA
TGTGCCAGTAGTAATTCGGGTCACGAGCAGTACTTC
CASSNSGHEQYF